A single sample gave rise to the 15 T cell receptor beta chains below, sequenced in a study of cytomegalovirus exposure and HLA in healthy donors. Researchers ran the PCR with 60 Vbeta and 13 Jbeta primers. The repertoire was sequenced with immunoSEQ multiplex PCR; TCRdb's copy has only in-frame clones and lacks some. Among 100,000 to 150,000 clones listed, around 74% were seen once. Sequencing used PBMCs. The receptor source for this set is a man in his sixties in good health and CMV-seropositive.

V usage is TRBV7-2 and J usage is TRBJ2-1; 9 positions match TRBD2. V lost 5 bases to trimming and J lost 8 bases; unmatched junction nucleotides: 13. Germline V gene sequence: CDR1 SGHTA, CDR2 FQGNSA. The CDR3 totals 16 residues. CDR3 amino acids: CASSRFSASGTYEQFF. The CDR3 nucleotides read TGTGCCAGCAGCCGATTCTCGGCTAGCGGGACCTATGAGCAGTTCTTC.

This clone was observed a single time. The J gene is TRBJ2-5, the V gene TRBV28, with D tentatively TRBD1 (6 bases). The CDR3 contains 14 residues. Deletions cut 4 bases from V and 5 bases from J, with 14 bases between. The V gene's germline CDR1 is MDHEN and CDR2 SYDVKM. In DNA, the CDR3 is TGTGCCAGCAGTTCCCGACAGGTAAAGGAGACCCAGTACTTC. Its translation: CASSSRQVKETQYF. The full variable domain, completed using reference TRBV28 and TRBJ2-5, is DVKVTQSSRYLVKRTGEKVFLECVQDMDHENMFWYRQDPGLGLRLIYFSYDVKMKEKGDIPEGYSVSREKKERFSLILESASTNQTSMYLCASSSRQVKETQYFGPGTRLLVL.

The chain carries TRBV7-6 and TRBJ1-1; D is undetermined. The V gene lost 2 bases and the J gene lost 2 bases, with 6 bases spanning the gap. The CDR3 totals 13 residues. Germline lookup yields CDR1 SGHVS and CDR2 FNYEAQ. The CDR3 coding sequence is TGTGCCAGCAGCTTAAGCGTTAACACTGAAGCTTTCTTT. Residues: CASSLSVNTEAFF.

Regarding this clone: In the same sample, other DNA sequences code for this CDR3. This chain's CDR3 is CASRGGNQPQHF. CDR3 bases: TGTGCCAGCCGGGGAGGCAATCAGCCCCAGCATTTT. This rearrangement joins TRBV27 to TRBJ1-5; D gene uncertain. The CDR3 has 12 amino acids. CDR1 is MNHEY and CDR2 is SMNVEV in the germline V gene (reference sequence). Trimming cost V 8 bases and J 2 bases, with 7 bases left between them.

The rearrangement links TRBV6-6 to TRBJ1-6; a weak D match, TRBD1 (5 bases). The germline gives CDR1 MNHNY, CDR2 SVGAGI (reference sequence). Trimming pared 8 bases from V and 4 bases from J, leaving 15 bases between. The CDR3 covers 15 residues. The CDR3 nucleotides read TGTGCCAGCCGCCCGCGGACACCATATAATTCACCCCTCCACTTT. It yields the protein CASRPRTPYNSPLHF.

V usage is TRBV10-2 and J usage is TRBJ1-2, with D maybe TRBD1 (6 bases). CDR3 length: 13 amino acids. Trimming cost V 8 bases and J 2 bases, with 12 bases left between them. Germline V gives CDR1 WSHSY, CDR2 SAAADI. CDR3 loop: CASLRGANYGYTF. CDR3 bases: TGCGCCAGCTTGCGGGGGGCAAACTATGGCTACACCTTC.

The J gene is TRBJ1-2, the V gene TRBV28; TRBD1 is a possible D gene (5 bases). Germline assignment: CDR1 MDHEN and CDR2 SYDVKM. V was cut by 4 bases and J by 4 bases, with 16 bases left in between. This CDR3 is 15 amino acids long. The CDR3 sequence is CASSWHKGRSYGYTF. The CDR3 DNA follows: TGTGCCAGCAGTTGGCATAAGGGGCGGTCCTATGGCTACACCTTC.

The J gene is TRBJ1-6, the V gene TRBV30, with 10 bases fitting TRBD1. Losses at the gene ends were 3 bases for V and 8 bases for J; bases not matched to a gene: 7. Looked up from germline, CDR1 is GTSNPN and CDR2 is SVGIG (reference sequence). The CDR3 is 15 residues long. CDR3 amino acids: CAWRNDRGLHSPLHF. CDR3 DNA: TGTGCCTGGAGAAATGACAGGGGGCTCCATTCACCCCTCCACTTT. Looking up the rest from reference TRBV30 and TRBJ1-6 gives the full variable domain: SQTIHQWPATLVQPVGSPLSLECTVEGTSNPNLYWYRQAAGRGLQLLFYSVGIGQISSEVPQNLSASRPQDRQFILSSKKLLLSDSGFYLCAWRNDRGLHSPLHFGNGTRLTVT.

The chain carries TRBV9 and TRBJ1-4; 8 bases align to TRBD1. V lost 3 bases and J lost 1; bases outside the gene matches: 5. The germline V gene has CDR1 SGDLS and CDR2 YYNGEE. The CDR3 has 16 residues. For the CDR3, the DNA is TGTGCCAGCAGCGGAGGGGACAGGCGAACTAATGAAAAACTGTTTTTT. Amino acid sequence: CASSGGDRRTNEKLFF.

The chain has TRBV6-1 and TRBJ2-7; 10 nucleotides align to TRBD1. J gave up 10 bases and V 1 base, and 7 bases lay outside the gene matches. Looked up from germline, CDR1 is MNHNS and CDR2 is SASEGT. The CDR3 runs to 14 residues. CDR3: CASSEGGTGDVQYF. DNA for the CDR3: TGTGCCAGCAGTGAAGGCGGGACAGGGGATGTTCAGTACTTC.

J is TRBJ2-5 and V is TRBV9, with D possibly TRBD2 on 5 matching bases. Per germline, CDR1 SGDLS and CDR2 YYNGEE. V was pared by 0 bases and J by 5 bases, with 11 bases between. The CDR3 extends over 14 amino acids. The CDR3 DNA follows: TGTGCCAGCAGCGTAGGGACTGCGGCGGAGACCCAGTACTTC. The encoded protein is CASSVGTAAETQYF.

This clone was counted between two and nine times. The rearrangement links TRBV6-6 to TRBJ1-2; 7 positions agree with TRBD1. This CDR3 comprises 14 residues. Per the germline V gene, CDR1 is MNHNY and CDR2 is SVGAGI (reference sequence). With 2 bases clipped from V and 5 bases from J, the junction kept 5 bases outside the gene matches. This CDR3 is CASSYRDREYGYTF. The CDR3 nucleotides read TGTGCCAGCAGTTACCGGGACAGAGAGTATGGCTACACCTTC.

This chain links TRBV5-1 with TRBJ1-5; 9 positions agree with TRBD1. V shed 3 bases and J 2 bases; nucleotides not matched to a gene: 0. The CDR3 contains 14 residues. The V gene's germline CDR1 is SGHRS and CDR2 YFSETQ. CDR3 nucleotides: TGCGCCAGCAGCTGGACAGGGGGCAATCAGCCCCAGCATTTT. Its protein is CASSWTGGNQPQHF.

The gene calls are TRBV4-1 and TRBJ2-1; perhaps TRBD2 as D (5 bases). The V gene's germline CDR1 is MGHRA and CDR2 YSYEKL. Trimming left V 4 bases short and J 5 bases short, with 15 bases between. The CDR3 covers 15 residues. CDR3 sequence: CASSPYGLGNNEQFF. As DNA, the CDR3 is TGCGCCAGCAGCCCTTACGGACTGGGCAACAATGAGCAGTTCTTC.

This clone was seen a handful of times. This rearrangement joins TRBV29-1 to TRBJ1-1; 10 bases are shared with TRBD1. Germline lookup yields CDR1 SQVTM and CDR2 ANQGSEA. CDR3 length equals 14 residues. V lost 7 bases to trimming and J lost 5 bases; unmatched junction nucleotides: 10. The CDR3 DNA reads TGCAGCGCCCGAGGGGGACAGGGGTATACTGAAGCTTTCTTT. Protein: CSARGGQGYTEAFF.